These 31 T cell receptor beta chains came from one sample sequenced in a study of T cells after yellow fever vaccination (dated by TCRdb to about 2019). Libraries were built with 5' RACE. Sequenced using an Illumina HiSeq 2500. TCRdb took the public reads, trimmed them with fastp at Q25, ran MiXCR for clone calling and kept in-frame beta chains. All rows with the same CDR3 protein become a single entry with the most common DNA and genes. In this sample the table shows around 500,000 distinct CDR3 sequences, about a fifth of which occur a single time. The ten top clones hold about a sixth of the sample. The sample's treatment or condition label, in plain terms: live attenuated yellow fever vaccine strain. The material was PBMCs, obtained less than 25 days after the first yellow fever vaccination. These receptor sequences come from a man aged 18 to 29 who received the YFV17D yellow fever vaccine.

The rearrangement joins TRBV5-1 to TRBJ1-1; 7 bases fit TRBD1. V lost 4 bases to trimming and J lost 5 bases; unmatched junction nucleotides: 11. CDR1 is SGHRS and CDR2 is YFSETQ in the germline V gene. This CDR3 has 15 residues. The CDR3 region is CASSPRQGLGTEAFF. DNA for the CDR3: TGCGCCAGCAGCCCCCGACAGGGTTTAGGGACTGAAGCTTTCTTT.

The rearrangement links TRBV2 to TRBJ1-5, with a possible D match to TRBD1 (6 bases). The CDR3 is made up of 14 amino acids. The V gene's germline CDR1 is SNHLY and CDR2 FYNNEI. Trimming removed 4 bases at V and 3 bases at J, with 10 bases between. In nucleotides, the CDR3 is TGTGCCAGCAGTGGGCAGGGGTTCAATCAGCCCCAGCATTTT. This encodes CASSGQGFNQPQHF.

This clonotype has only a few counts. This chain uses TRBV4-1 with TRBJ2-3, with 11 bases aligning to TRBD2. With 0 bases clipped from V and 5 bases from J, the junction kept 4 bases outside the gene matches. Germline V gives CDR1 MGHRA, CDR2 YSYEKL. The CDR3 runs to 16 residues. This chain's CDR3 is CASSQDGTSGGDTQYF. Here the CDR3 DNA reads TGCGCCAGCAGCCAAGATGGAACTAGCGGGGGAGATACGCAGTATTTT.

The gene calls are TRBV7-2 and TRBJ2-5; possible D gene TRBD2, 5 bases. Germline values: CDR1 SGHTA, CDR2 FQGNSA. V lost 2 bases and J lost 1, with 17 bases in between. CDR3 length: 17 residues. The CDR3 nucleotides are TGTGCCAGCAGCTTAAGCCCTGTTGGGAGCTTCCAAGAGACCCAGTACTTC. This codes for CASSLSPVGSFQETQYF.

CDR3 bases: TGCAGTGCTAGTACCGGGACAGGGGGAACAGATACGCAGTATTTT. As protein: CSASTGTGGTDTQYF. The chain couples TRBV20-1 to TRBJ2-3, with TRBD1 identical over 11 bases. CDR3 length: 15 residues. Per the germline V gene, CDR1 is DFQATT and CDR2 is SNEGSKA (reference sequence). The V and J ends lost 3 bases and 3 bases, in that order; junction bases with no gene match: 5.

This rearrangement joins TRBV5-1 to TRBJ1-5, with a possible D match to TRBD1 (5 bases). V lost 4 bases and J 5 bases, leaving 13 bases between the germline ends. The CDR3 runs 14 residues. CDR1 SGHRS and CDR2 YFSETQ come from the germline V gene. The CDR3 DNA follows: TGCGCCAGCAGCCCCGACAGAAGAGATCAGCCCCAGCATTTT. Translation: CASSPDRRDQPQHF.

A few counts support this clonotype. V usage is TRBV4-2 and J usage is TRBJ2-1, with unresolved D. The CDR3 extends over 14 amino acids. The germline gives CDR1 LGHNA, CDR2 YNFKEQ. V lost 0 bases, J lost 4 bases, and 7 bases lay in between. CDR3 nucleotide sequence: TGTGCCAGCAGCCAAGATACGACTTACAATGAGCAGTTCTTC. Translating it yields CASSQDTTYNEQFF.

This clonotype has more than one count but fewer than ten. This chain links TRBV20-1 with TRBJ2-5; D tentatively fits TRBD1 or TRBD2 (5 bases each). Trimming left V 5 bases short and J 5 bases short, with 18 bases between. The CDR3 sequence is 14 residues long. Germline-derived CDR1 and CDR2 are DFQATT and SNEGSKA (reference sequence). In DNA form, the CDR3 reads TGCAGTGCTCCCCTGCCCGGGGCAGGTGAGACCCAGTACTTC. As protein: CSAPLPGAGETQYF.

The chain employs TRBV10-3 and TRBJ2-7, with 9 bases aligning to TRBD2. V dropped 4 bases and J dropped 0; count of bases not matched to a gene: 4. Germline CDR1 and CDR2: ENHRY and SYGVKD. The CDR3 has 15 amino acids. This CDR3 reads CAISVPSGASYEQYF. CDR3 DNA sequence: TGTGCCATCAGTGTGCCTAGCGGGGCCTCCTACGAGCAGTACTTC.

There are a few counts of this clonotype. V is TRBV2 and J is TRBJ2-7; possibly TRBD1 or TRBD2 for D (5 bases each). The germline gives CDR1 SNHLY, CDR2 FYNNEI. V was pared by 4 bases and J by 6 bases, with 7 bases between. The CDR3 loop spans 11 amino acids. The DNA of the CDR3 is TGTGCCAGCAGTGCTGGGGGCGAGCAGTACGTC. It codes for CASSAGGEQYV.

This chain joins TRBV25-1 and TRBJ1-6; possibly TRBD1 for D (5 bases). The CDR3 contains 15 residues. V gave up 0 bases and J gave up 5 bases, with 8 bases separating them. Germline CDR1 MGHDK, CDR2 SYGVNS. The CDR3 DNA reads TGTGCCAGCAGTGAATATAAGGGACATAATTCACCCCTCCACTTT. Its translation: CASSEYKGHNSPLHF.

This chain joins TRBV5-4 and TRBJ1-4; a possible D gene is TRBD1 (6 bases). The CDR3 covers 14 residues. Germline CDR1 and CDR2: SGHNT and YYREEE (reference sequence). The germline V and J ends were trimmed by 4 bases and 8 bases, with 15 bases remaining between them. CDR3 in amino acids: CASSLRGGTEKLFF. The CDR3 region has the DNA TGTGCCAGCAGCCTCCGAGGGGGGACCGAAAAACTGTTTTTT.

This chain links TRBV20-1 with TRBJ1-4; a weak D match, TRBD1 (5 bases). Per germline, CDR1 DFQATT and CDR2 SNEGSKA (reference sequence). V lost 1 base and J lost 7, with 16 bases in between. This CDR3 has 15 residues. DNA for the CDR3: TGCAGTGCTAGAGGGGTGGCGGGGGGGACTGAAAAACTGTTTTTT. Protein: CSARGVAGGTEKLFF.

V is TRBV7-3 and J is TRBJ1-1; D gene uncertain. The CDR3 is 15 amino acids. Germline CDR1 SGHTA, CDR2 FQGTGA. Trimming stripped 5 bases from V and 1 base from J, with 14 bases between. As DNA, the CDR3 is TGTGCCAGCAGCCTTACTTTTGGCGGGAACACTGAAGCTTTCTTT. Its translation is CASSLTFGGNTEAFF.

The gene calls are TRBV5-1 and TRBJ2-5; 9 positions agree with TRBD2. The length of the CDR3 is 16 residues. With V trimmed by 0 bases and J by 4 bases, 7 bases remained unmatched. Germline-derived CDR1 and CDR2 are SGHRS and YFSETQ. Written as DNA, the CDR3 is TGCGCCAGCAGCTTGGGGGTAGCGGGGGACGGAGAGACCCAGTACTTC. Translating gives CASSLGVAGDGETQYF.

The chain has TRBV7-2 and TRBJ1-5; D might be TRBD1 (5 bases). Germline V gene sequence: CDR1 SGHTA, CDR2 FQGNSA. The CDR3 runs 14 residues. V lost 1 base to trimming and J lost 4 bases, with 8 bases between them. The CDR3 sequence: CASSLGDRNQPQHF. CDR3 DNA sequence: TGTGCCAGCAGCTTAGGAGACAGAAATCAGCCCCAGCATTTT.

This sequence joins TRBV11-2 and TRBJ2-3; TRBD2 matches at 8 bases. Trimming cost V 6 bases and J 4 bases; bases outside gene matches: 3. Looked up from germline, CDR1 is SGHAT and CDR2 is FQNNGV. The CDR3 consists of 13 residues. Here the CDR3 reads CASRIGGADTQYF. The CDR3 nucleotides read TGTGCCAGCAGGATCGGGGGGGCAGATACGCAGTATTTT.

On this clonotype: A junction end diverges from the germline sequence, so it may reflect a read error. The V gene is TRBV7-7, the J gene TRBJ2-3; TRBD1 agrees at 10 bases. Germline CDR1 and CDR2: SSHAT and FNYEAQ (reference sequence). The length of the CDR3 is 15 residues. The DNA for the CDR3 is TGTGCTAGCAGCCCGGACAGGGGGAAGTCAGATACGCAGTATTTT. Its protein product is CASSPDRGKSDTQYF.

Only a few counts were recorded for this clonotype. CDR3 DNA sequence: TGTGCCAGCAGCTATCGTAACAGGGCCGACTACGAGCAGTACTTC. Amino acid sequence: CASSYRNRADYEQYF. V usage is TRBV7-2 and J usage is TRBJ2-7, with D perhaps TRBD1 (6 bases). The germline V gene encodes CDR1 SGHTA and CDR2 FQGNSA. The CDR3 has 15 amino acids. Trimming pared 4 bases from V and 3 bases from J, leaving 16 bases between. The variable domain in full, completed from reference TRBV7-2 and TRBJ2-7, reads GAGVSQSPSNKVTEKGKDVELRCDPISGHTALYWYRQSLGQGLEFLIYFQGNSAPDKSGLPSDRFSAERTGGSVSTLTIQRTQQEDSAVYLCASSYRNRADYEQYFGPGTRLTVT.

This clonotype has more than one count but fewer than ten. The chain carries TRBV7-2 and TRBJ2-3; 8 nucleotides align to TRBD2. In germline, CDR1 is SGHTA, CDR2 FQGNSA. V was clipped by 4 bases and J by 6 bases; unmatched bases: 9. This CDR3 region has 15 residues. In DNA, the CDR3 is TGTGCCAGCAGCTCAATGGGACTAGATTACGATACGCAGTATTTT. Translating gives CASSSMGLDYDTQYF.

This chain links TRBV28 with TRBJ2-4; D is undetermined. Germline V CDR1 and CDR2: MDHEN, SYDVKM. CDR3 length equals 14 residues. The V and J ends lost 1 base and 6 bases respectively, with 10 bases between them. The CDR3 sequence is CASSLFHSRNIQYF. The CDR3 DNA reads TGTGCCAGCAGTTTATTTCACAGCAGAAACATTCAGTACTTC.

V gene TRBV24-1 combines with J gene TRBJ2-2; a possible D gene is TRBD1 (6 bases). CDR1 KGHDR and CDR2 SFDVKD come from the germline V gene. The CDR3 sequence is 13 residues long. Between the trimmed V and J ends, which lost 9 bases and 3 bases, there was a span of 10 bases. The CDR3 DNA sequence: TGTGCCACCGGGACACATTACACCGGGGAGCTGTTTTTT. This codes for CATGTHYTGELFF.

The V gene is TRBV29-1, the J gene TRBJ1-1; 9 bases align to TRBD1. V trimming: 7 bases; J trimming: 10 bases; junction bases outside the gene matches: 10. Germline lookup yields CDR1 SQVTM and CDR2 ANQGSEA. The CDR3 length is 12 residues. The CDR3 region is CSAAPGQGRAFF. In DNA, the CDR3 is TGCAGCGCTGCACCGGGACAGGGTAGAGCTTTCTTT.

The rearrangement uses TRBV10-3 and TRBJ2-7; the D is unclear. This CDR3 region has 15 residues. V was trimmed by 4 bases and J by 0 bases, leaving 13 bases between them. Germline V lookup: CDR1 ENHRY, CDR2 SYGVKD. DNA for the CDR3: TGTGCCATCAGTGTACGTGACACTGCCTCCTACGAGCAGTACTTC. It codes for CAISVRDTASYEQYF.

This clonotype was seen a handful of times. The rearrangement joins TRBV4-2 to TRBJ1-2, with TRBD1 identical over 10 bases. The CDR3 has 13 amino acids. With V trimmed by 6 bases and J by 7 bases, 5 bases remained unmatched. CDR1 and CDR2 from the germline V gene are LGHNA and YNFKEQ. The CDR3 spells CASRPGQGVGYTF. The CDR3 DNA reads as TGTGCCAGCAGACCTGGACAGGGGGTTGGCTACACCTTC.

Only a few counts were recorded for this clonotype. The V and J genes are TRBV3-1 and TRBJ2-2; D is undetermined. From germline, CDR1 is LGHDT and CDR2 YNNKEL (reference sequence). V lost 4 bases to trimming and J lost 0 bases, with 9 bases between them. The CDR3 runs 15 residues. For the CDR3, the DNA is TGTGCCAGCAGCCCCCCGGTCTCGAACACCGGGGAGCTGTTTTTT. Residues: CASSPPVSNTGELFF.

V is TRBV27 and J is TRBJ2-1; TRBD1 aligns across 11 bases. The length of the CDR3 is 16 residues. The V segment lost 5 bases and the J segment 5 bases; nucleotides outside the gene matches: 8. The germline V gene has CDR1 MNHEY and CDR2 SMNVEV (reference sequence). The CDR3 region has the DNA TGTGCCAGCAGTCCCCGGGACAGGGGGTCTCACAATGAGCAGTTCTTC. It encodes CASSPRDRGSHNEQFF.

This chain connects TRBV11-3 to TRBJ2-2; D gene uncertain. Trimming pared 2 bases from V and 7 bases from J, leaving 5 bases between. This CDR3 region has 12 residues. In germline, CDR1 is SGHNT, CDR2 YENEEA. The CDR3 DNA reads TGTGCCAGCAGCTTAACCGACGGGGAGCTGTTTTTT. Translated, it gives CASSLTDGELFF. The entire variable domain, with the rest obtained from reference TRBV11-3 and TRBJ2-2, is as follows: EAGVVQSPRYKIIEKKQPVAFWCNPISGHNTLYWYLQNLGQGPELLIRYENEEAVDDSQLPKDRFSAERLKGVDSTLKIQPAELGDSAVYLCASSLTDGELFFGEGSRLTVL.

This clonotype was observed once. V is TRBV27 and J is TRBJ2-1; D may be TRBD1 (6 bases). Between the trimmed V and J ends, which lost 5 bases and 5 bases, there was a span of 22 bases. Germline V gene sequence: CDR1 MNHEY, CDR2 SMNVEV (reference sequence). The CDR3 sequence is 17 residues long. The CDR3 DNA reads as TGTGCCAGCAGTATGGATAACCCGGACAGATTTAACAATGAGCAGTTCTTC. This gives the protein CASSMDNPDRFNNEQFF.

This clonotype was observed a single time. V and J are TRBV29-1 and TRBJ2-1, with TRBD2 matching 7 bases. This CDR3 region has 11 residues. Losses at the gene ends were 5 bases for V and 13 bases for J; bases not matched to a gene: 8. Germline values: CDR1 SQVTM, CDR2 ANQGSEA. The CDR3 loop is CSVSGLEPQFF. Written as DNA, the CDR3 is TGCAGCGTTTCTGGACTAGAACCCCAGTTCTTC.

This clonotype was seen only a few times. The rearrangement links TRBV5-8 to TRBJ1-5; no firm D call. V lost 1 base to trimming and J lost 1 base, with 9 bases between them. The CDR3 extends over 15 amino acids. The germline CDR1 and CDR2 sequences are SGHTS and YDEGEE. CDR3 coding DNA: TGTGCCAGCAGCTTGTGGAAGGGCAGCAATCAGCCCCAGCATTTT. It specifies CASSLWKGSNQPQHF.